What follows are 12 T cell receptor beta chains derived from one specimen sequenced in a study of shared clonotypes between healthy human individuals. Clones were read by immunoSEQ multiplex PCR, and TCRdb kept only the in-frame ones, dropping some. Here the sample spans over 2 million clones, about 90% being singletons. Sequencing used naive CD4+ T cells from PBMCs. This sample's subset: CD45RA+ positively selected. Receptor source: a man between 18 and 29 years old in good health. Some clones in this sample may be carry-over from other donors' samples.

The count of this clone is one. This sequence joins TRBV9 and TRBJ2-7; 8 bases map to TRBD2. The length of the CDR3 is 15 residues. Germline assignment: CDR1 SGDLS and CDR2 YYNGEE. Trimming removed 4 bases from V and 1 base from J; junction bases left unmatched: 7. CDR3 sequence: CASSLDGTSSYEQYF. The CDR3 DNA sequence: TGTGCCAGCAGCCTAGACGGGACTAGTTCCTACGAGCAGTACTTC. Filled out from reference TRBV9 and TRBJ2-7, the complete variable domain reads DSGVTQTPKHLITATGQRVTLRCSPRSGDLSVYWYQQSLDQGLQFLIQYYNGEERAKGNILERFSAQQFPDLHSELNLSSLELGDSALYFCASSLDGTSSYEQYFGPGTRLTVT.

This CDR3 reads CATRDLGRASGRTDTQYF. The CDR3 nucleotides read TGTGCCACCAGGGACCTCGGGAGGGCTAGCGGGAGAACAGATACGCAGTATTTT. V is TRBV15 and J is TRBJ2-3, with 10 positions matching TRBD2. After removal of 6 bases from V and 3 bases from J, the junction contained 15 bases not matched to a gene. The CDR3 runs to 18 residues. CDR1 is LNHNV and CDR2 is YYDKDF in the germline V gene (reference sequence).

The rearrangement links TRBV4-1 to TRBJ2-5; weak D call: TRBD2 (6 bases). Between the trimmed V and J ends, which lost 8 bases and 5 bases, there was a span of 24 bases. The V gene's germline CDR1 is MGHRA and CDR2 YSYEKL. The CDR3 covers 16 residues. CDR3 sequence (DNA): TGCGCCAGCGCAAAGGGCTCCCCGGAGGGGAGGGAGACCCAGTACTTC. Translated: CASAKGSPEGRETQYF.

This chain uses TRBV7-8 with TRBJ1-2; 8 bases match TRBD1. J lost 8 bases, V lost 3 bases, and 8 bases had no gene match. Germline V gene lookup returns CDR1 SGHVS and CDR2 FQNEAQ. The CDR3 has 14 residues. The CDR3 region is CASSFGQGSQGYTF. The CDR3 bases are TGTGCCAGCAGCTTCGGACAGGGCTCGCAGGGCTACACCTTC.

The chain links TRBV6-5 to TRBJ2-3; D perhaps matches TRBD2 (5 bases). Germline V gene data show CDR1 as MNHEY and CDR2 as SVGAGI. The CDR3 is made up of 15 amino acids. The ends were cut back, 5 bases at V and 3 bases at J, with 15 bases in the middle. The CDR3, as DNA: TGTGCCAGCAGTCCCCCCCGGGGAAGGACAGATACGCAGTATTTT. Its protein product is CASSPPRGRTDTQYF.

The rearrangement joins TRBV2 to TRBJ2-3, with 15 bases lining up with TRBD2. Germline CDR1 reads SNHLY; CDR2 reads FYNNEI. The CDR3 runs to 14 residues. V lost 8 bases, J lost 7 bases, and 4 bases stayed unmatched. The CDR3, as DNA: TGTGCCAGCCGGGGGACTAGCGGGAGGTATACGCAGTATTTT. Its protein product is CASRGTSGRYTQYF.

This chain connects TRBV28 to TRBJ2-3, with D unresolved. CDR3 length equals 12 residues. Germline CDR1 reads MDHEN; CDR2 reads SYDVKM. Deletions cut 7 bases from V and 4 bases from J, with 9 bases between. The CDR3 spells CASTKQPDTQYF. The CDR3 nucleotides are TGTGCCAGCACCAAACAGCCAGATACGCAGTATTTT.

Remarks on this clone: This sample includes further DNA sequences coding for the same CDR3. This chain joins TRBV5-1 and TRBJ2-1, with no clear D. The germline V gene has CDR1 SGHRS and CDR2 YFSETQ. V lost 0 bases and J lost 2, with 6 bases in between. This CDR3 is 14 amino acids long. The CDR3 nucleotides read TGCGCCAGCAGCTTGGATGGTGCCTACAATGAGCAGTTCTTC. Translated, it gives CASSLDGAYNEQFF.

The chain carries TRBV6-1 and TRBJ2-7, with D unclear. CDR3 size: 18 residues. V was pared by 3 bases and J by 0 bases, with 21 bases between. Germline V gives CDR1 MNHNS, CDR2 SASEGT. The CDR3 is CASSDEGRTILFSYEQYF. The DNA for the CDR3 is TGTGCCAGCAGTGATGAAGGACGCACTATTCTTTTCTCCTACGAGCAGTACTTC.

The rearrangement joins TRBV5-1 to TRBJ1-3, with D maybe TRBD1 (6 bases). This CDR3 region has 16 residues. Germline V gene data show CDR1 as SGHRS and CDR2 as YFSETQ. V lost 4 bases and J 0 bases, leaving 14 bases between the germline ends. CDR3: CASSPRQATSGNTIYF. The CDR3 DNA is TGCGCCAGCAGCCCCCGACAGGCTACCTCTGGAAACACCATATATTTT.

The V call is TRBV7-3, the J call TRBJ2-1; D may match TRBD1 or TRBD2 (5 bases each). The V gene's germline CDR1 is SGHTA and CDR2 FQGTGA. This CDR3 region has 14 residues. Deletions cut 8 bases from V and 15 bases from J, with 26 bases between. CDR3 loop: CASAPLGEVGVRFF. The CDR3 region has the DNA TGTGCCAGCGCCCCTCTAGGAGAGGTGGGGGTGCGGTTCTTC.

The chain carries TRBV9 and TRBJ2-3, with TRBD2 matching over 8 bases. V gave up 0 bases and J gave up 4 bases; unmatched junction bases: 1. CDR1 is SGDLS and CDR2 is YYNGEE in the germline V gene. The CDR3 totals 14 residues. CDR3 sequence: CASSVELAADTQYF. As DNA, the CDR3 is TGTGCCAGCAGCGTAGAACTAGCGGCAGATACGCAGTATTTT.